The following is a T cell receptor beta chain sequence with its context. This specimen belongs to a study of blood T cell repertoires in COVID-19. On the study more broadly: The origin of the acute and convalescent COVID-19 samples was the United States, Italy and Spain. From T cells, B-cell-depleted T cells, or PBMCs came the material, which was cDNA or gDNA.

Those enrolled in Seattle joined during active infection and were followed longitudinally afterward. There are 15 residues in the CDR3. Germline lookup yields CDR1 GTSNPN and CDR2 SVGIG (reference sequence). Losses at the gene ends were 1 base for V and 8 bases for J; bases not matched to a gene: 4. As processed by the authors: Amplification with reference gene primers provided the estimates of nucleated cell counts. Produced via immunoSEQ multiplex PCR; TCRdb's table is partial and in-frame only. V, J and clone size were drawn from that table, and D and trimming were deduced from the DNA. The sample shows 190,000 or so clones, over 80% of them seen only once.

The sequencing sample was made of peripheral blood. The chain joins TRBV30 to TRBJ2-1; TRBD2 aligns across 14 bases. This sequence originates from a man aged 55-75 years with COVID-19, enrolled during active disease. Here the CDR3 reads CAWSAGLAGADEQFF. CDR3 nucleotides: TGTGCCTGGAGTGCGGGACTAGCGGGAGCGGATGAGCAGTTCTTC.